This T cell receptor beta chain was sequenced during a study of T cells in Graves' hyperthyroidism and ophthalmopathy. Findings of the study overall: Ophthalmopathy prediction by the model preceded onset by a median about 6 months.

As regards this clonotype: Its cognate antigen is unknown.

What was amplified from RNA transcripts were TCR beta CDR3 regions. Initially, a first-round RT-PCR of the TCR CDR3 employed the HTBI primer set. TCRdb itself ran the multiplex PCR reads through MiXCR, one entry per CDR3 protein. The table lists about 500,000 distinct CDR3 sequences, over 35% of them singletons. The CDR3 extends over 14 amino acids. From germline, CDR1 is ENHRY and CDR2 SYGVKD. V shed 10 bases and J shed 2 bases, with 16 bases lying between them. Pregnant or lactating patients were excluded, as were those with uncontrolled infection or other autoimmune disease. Sequencing was carried out using peripheral blood or thyroid tissue (not recorded which). The TCR originated in an adult woman with Graves' disease, either hyperthyroidism or ophthalmopathy (not recorded which). The J gene is TRBJ2-3, the V gene TRBV10-3; D ambiguous. This CDR3 is CATQSSPDTDTQYF. DNA for the CDR3: TGTGCCACCCAATCGTCTCCTGACACAGATACGCAGTATTTT.